This T cell receptor (beta chain) was found in a study of blood T cell repertoires in COVID-19. As concerns this clone: This sample includes further DNA sequences coding for the same CDR3.

Source study methods: Nucleated cell number was recorded as an estimate derived from reference gene primer amplification. Profiled with immunoSEQ multiplex PCR; TCRdb holds only in-frame clones, not every one. Clone size and the V and J calls come from that table; the DNA yielded D and trimming. The sample includes under 200,000 clones, roughly 80% seen only once; the top ten take roughly 7.3%. Looked up from germline, CDR1 is LNHDA and CDR2 is SQIVND (reference sequence). The junction had 2 bases not matched to a gene; V was cut back by 1 base and J by 3 bases. This CDR3 contains 14 residues. This clonotype was sampled from a woman between 50 and 59 years old who had recovered from COVID-19. Sequencing used PBMCs or T cells enriched from blood (not recorded which). The chain joins TRBV19 to TRBJ2-7, with TRBD1 matching 8 bases. In DNA, the CDR3 is TGTGCCAGTAGTATAGGGACAGGGCTCTACGAGCAGTACTTC. Amino acids: CASSIGTGLYEQYF. Looking up the rest from reference TRBV19 and TRBJ2-7 gives the full variable domain: DGGITQSPKYLFRKEGQNVTLSCEQNLNHDAMYWYRQDPGQGLRLIYYSQIVNDFQKGDIAEGYSVSREKKESFPLTVTSAQKNPTAFYLCASSIGTGLYEQYFGPGTRLTVT.